The 26 T cell receptor beta chains given below trace back to one sample, sequenced in a study of CD8 T cells in Susac syndrome. Random hexamers primed reverse transcription of about 0.5 to 1 ug RNA. Each CDR3 protein is one row after TCRdb ran MiXCR on the immunoSEQ multiplex PCR reads. The table records some 120,000 distinct CDR3 sequences, around 94% of them present only once. The specimen was CD4+ T cells from PBMCs. The receptors were sampled from a human donor in good health.

The J gene is TRBJ2-7, the V gene TRBV9; D gene unclear. There are 11 residues in the CDR3. The germline V and J ends were trimmed by 0 bases and 6 bases, with 4 bases remaining between them. CDR1 and CDR2 from the germline V gene are SGDLS and YYNGEE. In DNA, the CDR3 is TGTGCCAGCAGCGTAGGCGGCGAGCAGTACTTC. Its protein is CASSVGGEQYF.

This clonotype was seen only a few times. The rearrangement links TRBV10-3 to TRBJ2-5, with D possibly matching TRBD1 (6 bases). The CDR3 length is 11 residues. Looked up from germline, CDR1 is ENHRY and CDR2 is SYGVKD. The germline V and J ends were trimmed by 11 bases and 5 bases, with 12 bases remaining between them. CDR3 in amino acids: CASRGGETQYF. Written as DNA, the CDR3 is TGTGCCTCCAGGGGTGGCGAGACCCAGTACTTC.

This clonotype was seen a single time. V is TRBV5-1 and J is TRBJ2-7; D possibly uses TRBD1 or TRBD2 (6 bases each). V lost 1 base to trimming and J lost 3 bases, with 14 bases between them. The CDR3 runs 15 residues. Germline values: CDR1 SGHRS, CDR2 YFSETQ. The DNA for the CDR3 is TGCGCCAGCAGCTTGAAGGGGGGAGCGATCTACGAGCAGTACTTC. It codes for CASSLKGGAIYEQYF.

The V gene is TRBV20-1, the J gene TRBJ2-1; unclear D gene. The CDR3 has 11 amino acids. V shed 0 bases and J shed 12 bases, with 9 bases lying between them. The V gene's germline CDR1 is DFQATT and CDR2 SNEGSKA (reference sequence). CDR3 amino acids: CSARDPKGQFF. The CDR3 nucleotides are TGCAGTGCTAGAGATCCAAAAGGGCAGTTCTTC.

The J gene is TRBJ1-1, the V gene TRBV12-3 or TRBV12-4, with D possibly being TRBD1 (6 bases). The CDR3 is made up of 15 amino acids. Trimming took 3 bases from V and 5 from J, leaving 16 bases between them. The CDR3 nucleotides are TGTGCCAGCAGTTTCGTCCAGGGGACGGGTACTGAAGCTTTCTTT. It specifies CASSFVQGTGTEAFF.

This clonotype was detected a few times. The chain carries TRBV29-1 and TRBJ2-7; 8 nucleotides agree with TRBD2. This CDR3 has 12 residues. The germline V gene has CDR1 SQVTM and CDR2 ANQGSEA. V gave up 7 bases and J gave up 4 bases; unmatched junction bases: 6. Here the CDR3 DNA reads TGCAGCGCTGGCAGCGGGAGTTACGAGCAGTACTTC. This codes for CSAGSGSYEQYF.

The genes are TRBV6-1 and TRBJ1-1, with D hard to call. Germline V gives CDR1 MNHNS, CDR2 SASEGT. With 6 bases removed from V and 2 bases from J, the gap between germline ends came to 13 bases. The CDR3 is 14 residues long. The CDR3: CASSDARVNTEAFF. Here the CDR3 DNA reads TGTGCCAGCAGCGACGCCCGGGTAAACACTGAAGCTTTCTTT.

V usage is TRBV2 and J usage is TRBJ2-3; TRBD2 is a possible D gene (5 bases). CDR3 length: 16 residues. Per germline, CDR1 SNHLY and CDR2 FYNNEI. Trimming pared 1 base from V and 3 bases from J, leaving 14 bases between. The CDR3 DNA sequence: TGTGCCAGCAGTGAAGGCCCGGCCCCGGGAACAGATACGCAGTATTTT. Protein: CASSEGPAPGTDTQYF.

This chain connects TRBV20-1 to TRBJ2-7; TRBD2 is a possible D gene (5 bases). The CDR3 spans 12 residues. Trimming removed 3 bases at V and 5 bases at J, with 11 bases between. Germline lookup yields CDR1 DFQATT and CDR2 SNEGSKA (reference sequence). Here the CDR3 DNA reads TGCAGTGCTAGTCGTCACGGGAACGAGCAGTACTTC. It translates to CSASRHGNEQYF.

The V and J genes are TRBV4-1 and TRBJ1-5, with a tentative D call TRBD1 (5 bases). This CDR3 region has 18 residues. V lost 1 base, J lost 9 bases, and 25 bases lay in between. The germline V gene encodes CDR1 MGHRA and CDR2 YSYEKL. CDR3 sequence reads: CASSQGTGLGGNSRPQHF. The DNA of the CDR3 is TGCGCCAGCAGCCAAGGGACCGGTCTCGGGGGGAATAGTCGGCCCCAGCATTTT.

This sequence joins TRBV7-2 and TRBJ1-2; D might be TRBD1 (6 bases). V was clipped by 4 bases and J by 8 bases, with 11 bases between them. Per germline, CDR1 SGHTA and CDR2 FQGNSA. CDR3 length equals 12 residues. Here the CDR3 DNA reads TGTGCCAGCAGCTCCACAGGGCGAGGCTACACCTTC. Translating it yields CASSSTGRGYTF. The full variable domain, in which reference TRBV7-2 and TRBJ1-2 provide the parts outside the CDR3, is GAGVSQSPSNKVTEKGKDVELRCDPISGHTALYWYRQSLGQGLEFLIYFQGNSAPDKSGLPSDRFSAERTGGSVSTLTIQRTQQEDSAVYLCASSSTGRGYTFGSGTRLTVV.

The chain links TRBV15 to TRBJ1-5; D gene ambiguous. V was cut by 0 bases and J by 4 bases, with 10 bases left in between. Germline loops: CDR1 LNHNV, CDR2 YYDKDF (reference sequence). The CDR3 is 15 residues long. Here the CDR3 reads CATSRDSVGNQPQHF. DNA for the CDR3: TGTGCCACCAGCAGAGATTCGGTCGGGAATCAGCCCCAGCATTTT.

The rearrangement links TRBV11-2 to TRBJ2-5; no clear D gene. The germline V and J ends were trimmed by 6 bases and 5 bases, with 10 bases remaining between them. Germline V CDR1 and CDR2: SGHAT, FQNNGV. CDR3 length equals 12 residues. DNA for the CDR3: TGTGCCAGCAGTCCAAGCCCCGAGACCCAGTACTTC. Translation gives CASSPSPETQYF.

The genes are TRBV1 and TRBJ2-1; the listed D gene, TRBD2, was not tested against the DNA. TRBV1 counts as a pseudogene. CDR3 length equals 19 residues. The CDR3 sequence: CTSSHRGLAGGTTGNEQFF. The DNA of the CDR3 is TGCACCAGCAGCCACCGCGGACTAGCGGGAGGTACAACCGGTAATGAGCAGTTCTTC.

This clonotype was seen a single time. CDR3 region: CASSGRLGGEQYF. CDR3 nucleotides: TGTGCCAGCAGCGGCCGACTGGGCGGCGAGCAGTACTTC. This chain joins TRBV7-2 and TRBJ2-7; unclear D gene. This CDR3 region has 13 residues. Germline V gene lookup returns CDR1 SGHTA and CDR2 FQGNSA. Trimming left V 5 bases short and J 6 bases short, with 14 bases between. Supplemented by reference TRBV7-2 and TRBJ2-7, the full variable domain reads GAGVSQSPSNKVTEKGKDVELRCDPISGHTALYWYRQSLGQGLEFLIYFQGNSAPDKSGLPSDRFSAERTGGSVSTLTIQRTQQEDSAVYLCASSGRLGGEQYFGPGTRLTVT.

The rearrangement links TRBV10-1 to TRBJ1-2; D is possibly TRBD1 (5 bases). The CDR3 sequence is 13 residues long. The V gene's germline CDR1 is WNHNN and CDR2 SYGVQD (reference sequence). Trimming took off 0 bases at V and 7 bases at J, with 9 bases between the two ends. DNA for the CDR3: TGCGCCAGCAGTGAGTCGAGAGGGGCTGGCTACACCTTC. This encodes CASSESRGAGYTF.

CDR3 DNA sequence: TGTGCCAGCAGCCTCCGAAGGGTTGGGGCTGGGGCCAACGTCCTGACTTTC. Its protein product is CASSLRRVGAGANVLTF. This chain links TRBV7-8 with TRBJ2-6; D is unresolved. Looked up from germline, CDR1 is SGHVS and CDR2 is FQNEAQ. This CDR3 has 17 residues. Trimming left V 5 bases short and J 2 bases short, with 16 bases between.

The chain uses TRBV3-1 and TRBJ1-5; possibly TRBD1 for D (5 bases). CDR1 is LGHDT and CDR2 is YNNKEL in the germline V gene (reference sequence). The germline V and J ends were trimmed by 1 base and 6 bases, with 10 bases remaining between them. The CDR3 is 14 residues long. The CDR3 here is CASSQGGGTQPQHF. The CDR3 nucleotides are TGTGCCAGCAGCCAAGGGGGAGGGACTCAGCCCCAGCATTTT.

This rearrangement joins TRBV23-1 to TRBJ2-1; no definite D call. TRBV23-1 has ORF status, its function being uncertain. Trimming shortened V by 6 bases and J by 14 bases, and 23 bases separated the two germline ends. The CDR3 is 14 amino acids. The CDR3 coding sequence is TGCGCCAGCAGCCCTAAAGATCGTTTACGACCGGAGTTCTTC. Amino acid sequence: CASSPKDRLRPEFF.

The gene calls are TRBV7-8 and TRBJ2-3; no definite D call. The CDR3 covers 13 residues. V shed 0 bases and J shed 5 bases, with 6 bases lying between them. In germline, CDR1 is SGHVS, CDR2 FQNEAQ. The CDR3 DNA reads as TGTGCCAGCAGCTTAGCGCCCAGAGATACGCAGTATTTT. It encodes CASSLAPRDTQYF.

The chain's CDR3 is CAWSVLPSWNTEAFF. CDR3 bases: TGTGCCTGGAGTGTACTGCCAAGTTGGAACACTGAAGCTTTCTTT. V and J are TRBV30 and TRBJ1-1; D uncertain. The CDR3 covers 15 residues. V was cut by 0 bases and J by 1 base, with 12 bases left in between. Germline-derived CDR1 and CDR2 are GTSNPN and SVGIG (reference sequence).

The chain couples TRBV30 to TRBJ2-1; 7 bases are shared with TRBD2. CDR3 length: 13 residues. Looked up from germline, CDR1 is GTSNPN and CDR2 is SVGIG (reference sequence). With 5 bases clipped from V and 2 bases from J, the junction kept 3 bases outside the gene matches. As DNA, the CDR3 is TGTGCCTGGGCTAGCGGCCCCTACAATGAGCAGTTCTTC. Translation gives CAWASGPYNEQFF. Combining the CDR3 with reference TRBV30 and TRBJ2-1 gives the whole variable domain SQTIHQWPATLVQPVGSPLSLECTVEGTSNPNLYWYRQAAGRGLQLLFYSVGIGQISSEVPQNLSASRPQDRQFILSSKKLLLSDSGFYLCAWASGPYNEQFFGPGTRLTVL.

The J gene is TRBJ2-6, the V gene TRBV7-2; D gene unclear. This CDR3 has 15 amino acids. Germline loops: CDR1 SGHTA, CDR2 FQGNSA. V was pared by 2 bases and J by 0 bases, with 5 bases between. The DNA for the CDR3 is TGTGCCAGCAGCTTACAGATCTCTGGGGCCAACGTCCTGACTTTC. This translates into CASSLQISGANVLTF.

This sequence joins TRBV6-2 or TRBV6-3 and TRBJ2-5, with D perhaps TRBD2 (6 bases). V dropped 1 base and J dropped 6 bases, with 9 bases sitting between them. Germline assignment: CDR1 MNHEY and CDR2 SVGEGT. The CDR3 extends over 13 amino acids. In nucleotides, the CDR3 is TGTGCCAGCAGTTACTACCGGGAGCAGACCCAGTACTTC. It is translated as CASSYYREQTQYF.

This clonotype was detected only a few times. The chain joins TRBV5-1 to TRBJ2-7; D is tentatively TRBD1 or TRBD2 (5 bases each). Germline lookup yields CDR1 SGHRS and CDR2 YFSETQ. The V and J ends lost 4 bases and 5 bases respectively, with 16 bases between them. The CDR3 length is 14 residues. The CDR3 loop is CASSPGPSNDEQYF. The CDR3 DNA reads TGCGCCAGCAGCCCGGGACCGAGTAACGACGAGCAGTACTTC.

This clonotype was found once. The J gene is TRBJ1-3, the V gene TRBV25-1, with D maybe TRBD1 (6 bases). Trimming removed 5 bases at V and 4 bases at J, with 15 bases between. Germline V lookup: CDR1 MGHDK, CDR2 SYGVNS. CDR3 length equals 15 residues. In DNA form, the CDR3 reads TGTGCCAGCAGTTTCAGGGGCCCACCCGGAAACACCATATATTTT. Amino acid sequence: CASSFRGPPGNTIYF.